The following is a T cell receptor (beta chain) sequence with its context. Its antigen has not been determined. No base qualities exist here, and no much larger clone lies one base off it. This sample stems from a study of immune characteristics of hereditary and idiopathic chronic pancreatitis. Context from the whole study: The study profiled local pancreatic immune cells and TCRbeta repertoires in hereditary and idiopathic chronic pancreatitis compared with control organ donor pancreases. The gDNA-based approach was selected because the approach required minimal in vitro experimental manipulation of T cells infiltrating the pancreas. In total, roughly five control pancreases, 7 hereditary chronic pancreatitis pancreases and 6 idiopathic chronic pancreatitis pancreases underwent TCRbeta sequencing.

Chronic pancreatitis pancreas tissue was obtained from patients undergoing total pancreatectomy with islet autotransplantation (TPIAT). No known history of diabetes was present in the included chronic pancreatitis patients. For TCRbeta sequencing, genomic DNA was pulled straight from bulk pancreas tissue, skipping any T cell sorting. No particular cause of disease was identified in idiopathic chronic pancreatitis patients. At two US centers, pancreas tissues from patients and organ donors were collected on a consecutive basis. Summary of the overall study and its limitations: The study did not include chronic pancreatitis caused by alcohol use. Hereditary and idiopathic chronic pancreatitis differed in Vbeta-Jbeta gene family usage, including TRBV10, TRBV19, TRBV23 and TRBV5. Significantly increased TCRbeta repertoire diversity and reduced clonality were observed in both chronic pancreatitis groups relative to controls. Among 13 chronic pancreatitis patients, the number of productive TCR rearrangements showed a positive correlation with disease severity scores. Patient tissue was available only at the time of TPIAT, so disease duration differences may have influenced immune findings.

The method behind the library was the immunoSEQ multiplex PCR assay. From pancreatic genomic DNA, the TCRbeta CDR3 region along with adjacent sequences was amplified and then sequenced. From the authors' description of their analysis: Productive clonality and productive rearrangement counts were measured along with repertoire diversity, which was expressed as a mean normalized Shannon-Wiener index. The nonparametric Mann-Whitney U test was used to compare repertoire metrics between controls and chronic pancreatitis. Shared clonotypes were defined as CDR3beta sequences with identical amino acid composition and length across subjects. TCRdb holds this immuneACCESS table with in-frame rearrangements only. Some clones are missing; in checked studies, unresolved V genes explain under half, and the rest has no known cause. Clonal size and the V and J genes are those of that table, whereas D and trimming came from the DNA. This sample is represented by 8,500 to 9,500 clones; roughly 80% of them were singletons. 12% to 15% of the sample is held by the ten biggest clonotypes.

Deletion took 4 bases off V and 0 bases off J, with a span of 13 bases between the germline ends. The CDR3 covers 16 residues, taking in both the cysteine and the phenylalanine. Of all the DNA, just the CDR3 is kept, 48 bases in frame from base 1. Per the germline V gene (reference sequence), LGHDT is the CDR1 and YNNKEL is the CDR2. The receptor comes from a human donor with chronic pancreatitis. The chain links TRBV3-1 (or the pseudogene TRBV3-2) with TRBJ2-4; matching of 6 bases hints at TRBD1 as the D gene. Material: pancreas tissue with idiopathic chronic pancreatitis. Explained via the paper, the cell subset or site label denotes: chronic pancreatitis without an identified cause. The CDR3 protein is CASSLEVGGAKNIQYF. The DNA is as follows: TGTGCCAGCAGCCTAGAGGTAGGGGGAGCCAAAAACATTCAGTACTTC.